This TCR beta chain emerged from a study of T cell responses to AZD1222 COVID-19 vaccine (dated by TCRdb to the early 2020s). Looking at the study overall: AZD1222 recipients with second doses at about 4 weeks or about 12 weeks were pooled, because spike-specific TCR depth and breadth did not differ between schedules. Trial participants were enrolled by age into 18-55, 56-69 and 70-plus year subgroups, with approximately 160, 26 and 62 TCR-sequenced participants respectively. TCR sequencing covered approximately 230 trial participants: roughly 200 given two doses of AZD1222 and about 26 given two doses of MenACWY control vaccine. What the work shows at the level of the full study, not this receptor alone: Most participants were white British and females outnumbered males, and the authors suggested that clonal diversity may have been underestimated. The vaccine-associated CD4 TCRs covered the entire spike protein, and the dominant responses fell in regions 160-218 and 743-854. The 56-69-year group was small, and its depth increase did not reach significance, likely because of low power. Epitopes outside the regions mutated in the B.1.351 and B.1.1.7 variants were reportedly recognized by nearly half of the unique spike-specific TCRs. After two AZD1222 doses, spike-specific TCR breadth and depth were significantly higher than at day 0 and than in MenACWY recipients. Only a handful of AZD1222 recipients were SARS-CoV-2 seropositive at baseline, limiting conclusions about previously exposed vaccinees. Because no samples from the day 14 peak response were available, repertoires could be characterized only after the peak T cell response.

About this clone itself: The target of this receptor is not known. The sample holds no much larger clone one base away, and base qualities are not on file.

The CDR3 regions of human TCRbeta chains were analyzed by immunosequencing. As for the original processing: TCRs in the repertoires were compared against a reference library of SARS-CoV-2-specific TCRs that had been generated with the MIRA antigen-specificity platform. Breadth was defined as the fraction of unique TCRs that were SARS-CoV-2-associated. Depth was defined as the fraction of total T cells that were SARS-CoV-2-associated. Using the MIRA data, each spike-specific TCR was mapped to the spike region that the TCR reacts to and placed in a CD4 or CD8 class. Log10-transformed breadth and depth values were compared by one-way ANOVA with Sidak's multiple comparisons tests. TCRdb mirrors the immuneACCESS table, restricted to in-frame sequences. Some clones are absent from its copies; in checked studies, under half trace to an unresolved V gene, and the reason for the others is unknown. V, J and clone size derive from that table, while D and trimming were established from the DNA sequence. Within this sample are fewer than 45,000 clones, with over 80% of them counted one time only. 40% to 65% of the sample rests with the top ten.

V and J are trimmed by 0 bases and 3 bases, and the gene matches miss 7 bases of the junction. Looking up the germline V gene (reference sequence) yields CDR1 LGHDT and CDR2 YNNKEL. Reading from cysteine to phenylalanine, the CDR3 counts 17 amino acids. Solely the CDR3 DNA is kept, with 51 bases framed from the first base. The time point label corresponds to: baseline before first vaccination. Vaccinee samples came from UK trials COV001 and COV002, including a single-blind randomized controlled phase 2/3 trial of AZD1222 (ChAdOx1 nCoV-19) in healthy adults. For TCRbeta chain sequencing, PBMC samples from trial participants were taken at day 0 and at day 28 after the second dose.

The receptor was isolated from an adult in good health. This material consisted of peripheral blood, taken on day 0 of AZD1222 vaccination. The rearranged segments are TRBV3-1 (or the pseudogene TRBV3-2) and TRBJ2-3; a stretch of 9 junction bases matches TRBD2. The DNA is as follows: TGTGCCAGCAGCCAAGATCCCCCAGCGGGAGGTACAGATACGCAGTATTTT. Translation gives CASSQDPPAGGTDTQYF.